This T cell receptor beta chain was identified in a study of cytomegalovirus exposure and HLA in healthy donors. The overall study: An analysis done earlier identified roughly 120 million unique TCR beta sequences from about 180 million T cells. Study-level points and caveats: Many donors carried some public TCRs, although rarity characterized most TCR sequences. Most subjects had HLA-A and HLA-B alleles reportedly predicted accurately by TCR beta sequences. The listing of roughly 160 TCR beta chains classed them as cytomegalovirus-associated.

On this clone itself: Its antigen is not identified.

The CDR3 contains 15 residues. CDR1 KGHSH and CDR2 LQKENI come from the germline V gene. V trimming: 6 bases; J trimming: 9 bases; junction bases outside the gene matches: 8. The PCR ran on 60 Vbeta and 13 Jbeta primers. Using immunoSEQ multiplex PCR, the repertoire was profiled, and TCRdb retains in-frame clones only, with some absent. The sample holds 150,000 to 200,000 clones, roughly 83% seen once. Sequenced sample: PBMCs. The receptor comes from a boy younger than 18 in good health and CMV-seronegative. The genes are TRBV18 and TRBJ2-1; 13 positions agree with TRBD2. The CDR3 reads CASSPGTSGDAEQFF. CDR3 nucleotide sequence: TGTGCCAGCTCCCCTGGGACTAGCGGGGATGCTGAGCAGTTCTTC.